This T cell receptor (beta chain) derives from a study of tumor-infiltrating lymphocytes in glioblastoma multiforme. About this clonotype itself: Its specificity is unknown. The junction departs from the called germline gene at one end, perhaps through a read error.

Whole-study results and caveats: RNA-based TCR sequencing may distort clone frequencies, since cells carry unequal TCR transcript numbers. Functional subtype sorting of these T cells was not performed.

Multiple V-beta primers and a C-beta primer amplified TCRB from RNA. TCRB-specific cDNA synthesis used around 0.5 ug of total RNA. No unique molecular identifiers were described for these TCRB libraries. TCRdb called the multiplex PCR reads again in MiXCR, with one record for every CDR3 protein. The table includes roughly 13,000 distinct CDR3 sequences, 64% detected once. The sample was brain tumor tissue. The clonotype was recovered from a male donor with glioblastoma.

The CDR3 loop reads CAGSYGFGGRNEAFF. The CDR3 coding sequence is TGTGCCGGCAGTTACGGGTTTGGGGGGAGGAATGAAGCTTTCTTT. The chain uses TRBV6-2 or TRBV6-3 and TRBJ1-1, with D perhaps matching TRBD1 (5 bases). Germline CDR1 reads MNHEY; CDR2 reads SVGEGT. The CDR3 is made up of 15 amino acids.